The entry below describes one T cell receptor beta chain. Original processing methods: The authors estimated nucleated cell counts from reference gene primer amplification. Repertoires were generated with immunoSEQ multiplex PCR, while TCRdb's copy carries only in-frame clones and drops some. V, J and clone size are those of that table, while D and trimming were read from the DNA. This table holds roughly 70,000 clones, 70% to 75% found once. The CDR3 sequence is 14 residues long. Trimming removed 0 bases from V and 6 bases from J, with 10 bases in between. Looked up from germline, CDR1 is MRHNA and CDR2 is SNTAGT. This record comes from a study of blood T cell repertoires in COVID-19.

The chain is built from TRBV6-4 and TRBJ2-3, with D uncertain. The sample taken for sequencing was peripheral blood. The origin of this receptor is a man aged 60-69 years with acute or convalescent COVID-19. CDR3 nucleotide sequence: TGTGCCAGCAGTGACTCGGCAGTCTCTGATACGCAGTATTTT. It codes for CASSDSAVSDTQYF.